These 15 T cell receptor beta chains came from one sample sequenced in a study of blood T cell repertoires in COVID-19. Assay used: immunoSEQ multiplex PCR; TCRdb lists only in-frame clones, some missing. The table shows 70,000 or so clones, with 76% occurring only once. Source material: peripheral blood. The receptors shown here come from a man between 60 and 70 years old with COVID-19, enrolled during active disease.

This clone was observed a few times. The chain uses TRBV7-9 and TRBJ2-3; 9 bases are a match to TRBD2. Germline CDR1 reads SEHNR; CDR2 reads FQNEAQ (reference sequence). CDR3 length: 15 residues. With V trimmed by 3 bases and J by 4 bases, 5 bases remained unmatched. This chain's CDR3 is CASSFGGGVADTQYF. DNA of the CDR3: TGTGCCAGCAGCTTCGGCGGGGGGGTGGCAGATACGCAGTATTTT.

J is TRBJ2-1 and V is TRBV29-1, with TRBD2 identical over 12 bases. CDR3 length: 14 residues. With V trimmed by 7 bases and J by 10 bases, 11 bases remained unmatched. CDR1 and CDR2 (germline): SQVTM, ANQGSEA. The chain's CDR3 is CSEQGLAGYGEQFF. For the CDR3, the DNA is TGCAGCGAACAAGGACTAGCGGGGTATGGGGAGCAGTTCTTC.

This clone was recorded a few times. The genes are TRBV5-1 and TRBJ1-1; 7 bases are a match to TRBD1. The germline gives CDR1 SGHRS, CDR2 YFSETQ. This CDR3 is built from 17 residues. V trimming: 0 bases; J trimming: 1 base; junction bases outside the gene matches: 9. The CDR3 is CASSLEHLQGWNTEAFF. The CDR3 nucleotides are TGCGCCAGCAGCTTGGAACACTTACAGGGGTGGAACACTGAAGCTTTCTTT. Full variable domain (missing parts from reference TRBV5-1 and TRBJ1-1): KAGVTQTPRYLIKTRGQQVTLSCSPISGHRSVSWYQQTPGQGLQFLFEYFSETQRNKGNFPGRFSGRQFSNSRSEMNVSTLELGDSALYLCASSLEHLQGWNTEAFFGQGTRLTVV.

In this sample, this clone turned up a few times. J is TRBJ2-7 and V is TRBV6-5; TRBD1 agrees at 7 bases. The V gene end was trimmed by 7 bases and the J gene end by 6 bases; junction bases not matched to a gene: 15. The germline gives CDR1 MNHEY, CDR2 SVGAGI. The CDR3 covers 15 residues. The CDR3 coding sequence is TGTGCCAGCACCCCTCCGGGACAGAGTCTTACCGAGCAGTACTTC. Protein: CASTPPGQSLTEQYF.

The chain joins TRBV6-4 to TRBJ1-1; D is perhaps TRBD1 (6 bases). Germline V gene sequence: CDR1 MRHNA, CDR2 SNTAGT. V was pared by 6 bases and J by 5 bases, with 13 bases between. This CDR3 comprises 13 residues. The CDR3 region is CASREGGVTEAFF. The CDR3, as DNA: TGTGCCAGCAGGGAAGGGGGAGTAACTGAAGCTTTCTTT.

J is TRBJ2-5 and V is TRBV11-3; D possibly corresponds to TRBD2 (6 bases). Germline CDR1 is SGHNT and CDR2 is YENEEA. CDR3 length: 13 amino acids. With 1 base removed from V and 6 bases from J, the gap between germline ends came to 9 bases. In nucleotides, the CDR3 is TGTGCCAGCAGCTTAGGGGGAGGAAAGACCCAGTACTTC. This gives the protein CASSLGGGKTQYF.

The rearrangement uses TRBV9 and TRBJ2-3; a possible D gene is TRBD2 (6 bases). The CDR3 is made up of 14 amino acids. Per germline, CDR1 SGDLS and CDR2 YYNGEE. V gave up 3 bases and J gave up 8 bases, with 16 bases separating them. The CDR3: CASSDHPPEGTQYF. The CDR3 DNA is TGTGCCAGCAGCGACCATCCCCCGGAGGGTACGCAGTATTTT.

This clone was observed a single time. V gene TRBV1 combines with J gene TRBJ1-5; no check of the table's D call, TRBD1, against the DNA was made. TRBV1 is given as a pseudogene. This CDR3 region has 17 residues. The CDR3 region is CTSSQEGTGWSNQPQHF. CDR3 coding DNA: TGCACCAGCAGCCAAGAAGGGACAGGATGGAGCAATCAGCCCCAGCATTTT.

The chain has TRBV30 and TRBJ2-2; D call uncertain. With 0 bases removed from V and 4 bases from J, the gap between germline ends came to 9 bases. The CDR3 has 14 amino acids. CDR1 and CDR2 from the germline V gene are GTSNPN and SVGIG (reference sequence). The CDR3 is CAWSVQSLTGELFF. The CDR3 DNA reads TGTGCCTGGAGTGTACAGTCCCTCACCGGGGAGCTGTTTTTT.

V usage is TRBV28 and J usage is TRBJ2-7, with 7 bases fitting TRBD2. Germline V CDR1 and CDR2: MDHEN, SYDVKM. The length of the CDR3 is 14 residues. The J segment lost 4 bases and the V segment lost 5 bases, leaving 8 bases of the junction unmatched. This chain's CDR3 is CASSILASTYEQYF. The CDR3, as DNA: TGTGCCAGCAGTATACTAGCGAGCACTTACGAGCAGTACTTC.

The chain is built from TRBV11-3 and TRBJ2-5; D gene ambiguous. V lost 2 bases to trimming and J lost 2 bases, with 9 bases between them. The CDR3 extends over 14 amino acids. The V gene's germline CDR1 is SGHNT and CDR2 YENEEA. CDR3 in amino acids: CASSLFGLQETQYF. CDR3 sequence (DNA): TGTGCCAGCAGCTTATTTGGTCTACAAGAGACCCAGTACTTC. Using reference TRBV11-3 and TRBJ2-5 for the parts outside the CDR3, the full variable domain is EAGVVQSPRYKIIEKKQPVAFWCNPISGHNTLYWYLQNLGQGPELLIRYENEEAVDDSQLPKDRFSAERLKGVDSTLKIQPAELGDSAVYLCASSLFGLQETQYFGPGTRLLVL.

CDR3: CASSLDRGNEQFF. In DNA, the CDR3 is TGCGCCAGCAGCTTGGACCGCGGCAATGAGCAGTTCTTC. The rearrangement uses TRBV5-1 and TRBJ2-1; D is unresolved. Trimming shortened V by 0 bases and J by 6 bases, and 7 bases separated the two germline ends. The germline CDR1 and CDR2 sequences are SGHRS and YFSETQ. The CDR3 is 13 amino acids.

This clone was counted a single time. V and J are TRBV27 and TRBJ2-7; TRBD2 matches 10 bases. J was trimmed by 2 bases and V by 5 bases; bases with no gene match: 9. The CDR3 length is 16 residues. From germline, CDR1 is MNHEY and CDR2 SMNVEV (reference sequence). In DNA form, the CDR3 reads TGTGCCAGCAGTGGACGTAGCGGGAGGCGAACCTACGAGCAGTACTTC. Residues: CASSGRSGRRTYEQYF.

The chain uses TRBV4-1 and TRBJ2-2; 12 bases map to TRBD2. Losses at the gene ends were 4 bases for V and 6 bases for J; bases not matched to a gene: 9. The V gene's germline CDR1 is MGHRA and CDR2 YSYEKL. The CDR3 is 17 residues long. The CDR3 here is CASSPRTSGNQAGELFF. CDR3 DNA: TGCGCCAGCAGCCCCCGGACTAGCGGGAACCAGGCCGGGGAGCTGTTTTTT.

The chain employs TRBV5-1 and TRBJ2-1; D might be TRBD2 (7 bases). The V and J ends lost 0 bases and 6 bases respectively, with 13 bases between them. The CDR3 length is 15 residues. CDR1 is SGHRS and CDR2 is YFSETQ in the germline V gene. CDR3 bases: TGCGCCAGCAGCTTGGCGGGGGGCCGTCTCAATGAGCAGTTCTTC. It specifies CASSLAGGRLNEQFF.